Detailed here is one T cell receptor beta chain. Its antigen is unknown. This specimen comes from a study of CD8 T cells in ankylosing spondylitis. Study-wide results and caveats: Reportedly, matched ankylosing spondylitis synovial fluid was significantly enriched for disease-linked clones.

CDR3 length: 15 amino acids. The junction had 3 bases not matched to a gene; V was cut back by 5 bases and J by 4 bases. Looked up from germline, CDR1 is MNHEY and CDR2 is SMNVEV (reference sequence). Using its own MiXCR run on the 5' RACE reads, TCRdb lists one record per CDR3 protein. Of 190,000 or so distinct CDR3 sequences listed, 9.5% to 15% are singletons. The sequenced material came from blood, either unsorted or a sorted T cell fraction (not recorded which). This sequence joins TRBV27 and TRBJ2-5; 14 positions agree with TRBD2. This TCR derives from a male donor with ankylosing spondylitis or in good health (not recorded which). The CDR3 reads CASSGTSGSSETQYF. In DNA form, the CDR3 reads TGTGCCAGCAGTGGGACTAGCGGGAGTTCAGAGACCCAGTACTTC.